The TCR beta chain under discussion was sequenced for a study of cytomegalovirus exposure and HLA in healthy donors. Study background: About 79 million unique TCRs from HLA-typed donors were held in an early data release.

The PCR used 60 Vbeta and 13 Jbeta primers. Profiled with immunoSEQ multiplex PCR; TCRdb holds only in-frame clones, not every one. This sample has under 200,000 clones, with around three quarters found just once. Though nominally healthy at sampling, donors likely had unrecorded immune exposures. The CDR3 runs to 15 residues. V lost 1 base to trimming and J lost 5 bases, with 11 bases between them. Germline CDR1 reads SGHAT; CDR2 reads FQNNGV. The TCR sequence derives from a man aged 35 to 55 in good health and CMV-seronegative. Material: PBMCs. The chain recombines TRBV11-2 with TRBJ1-4, with D uncertain. The CDR3 coding sequence is TGTGCCAGCAGCTTAGGGGCAGGAGGAAATGAAAAACTGTTTTTT. Protein sequence: CASSLGAGGNEKLFF.